The entry below gives a single T cell receptor beta chain sequence along with its context. A read error may explain this, as a much larger clone is one base away. Genes and germline are mouse. The sequence runs out 4 residues before the end of the CDR3; the remainder is reconstructed from the germline J gene. The sample carries other DNA sequences with the same CDR3. The source of the sample is a study of CD8+ T cells in alopecia areata. The CDR3 is 12 residues long. Germline lookup yields CDR1 LGHNA and CDR2 YNLKQL (reference sequence). The authors sorted pooled cutaneous lymph node cells using CD4, CD8alpha, NKG2D, NKG2ACE and other markers. RNA extraction was followed by reverse transcription into cDNA, which acted as the sequencing template. Libraries were prepared by immunoSEQ multiplex PCR; TCRdb keeps only in-frame clonotypes and omits some of them. The sample holds 200,000 to 300,000 clones, and no clone turns up only once.

This receptor was identified in a C3H/HeJ mouse with alopecia areata. This mouse strain has H2-k as its MHC haplotype. The sequenced sample consisted of CD4+ T cells sorted from a lymph node. The chain joins TRBV5 to TRBJ2-7, with 7 bases identical to TRBD1. CDR3: CASSRDSYEQYF. Partial CDR3 DNA: TGTGCCAGCAGCAGGGACAGTTAT.